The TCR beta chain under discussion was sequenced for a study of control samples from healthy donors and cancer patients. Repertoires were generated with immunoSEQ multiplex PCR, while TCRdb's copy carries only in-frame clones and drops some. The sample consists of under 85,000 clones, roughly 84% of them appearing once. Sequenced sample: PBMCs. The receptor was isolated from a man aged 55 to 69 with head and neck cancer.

The CDR3 DNA is TGTGCCAGCAGTCGGCGGAGTGGACAGGGACGGGATCAGCCCCAGCATTTT. This gives the protein CASSRRSGQGRDQPQHF. This chain links TRBV6-6 with TRBJ1-5; TRBD1 matches 8 bases. CDR1 and CDR2 from the germline V gene are MNHNY and SVGAGI (reference sequence). The length of the CDR3 is 17 residues. The J segment lost 5 bases and the V segment lost 5 bases, leaving 14 bases of the junction unmatched.